The present entry profiles one T cell receptor (beta chain) with its context. V lost 5 bases and J lost 2, with 13 bases in between. Germline CDR1 reads SEHNR; CDR2 reads FQNEAQ (reference sequence). The CDR3 covers 16 residues. Measured with immunoSEQ multiplex PCR; TCRdb has only the in-frame clones, and not every one. Of about 130,000 clones listed, 85% to 95% are singletons. The sample comes from a study of control samples from healthy donors and cancer patients. Input material: blood. This clonotype was sampled from a man aged 18 to 35 in good health. The chain joins TRBV7-9 to TRBJ2-6, with D hard to call. The CDR3 here is CASSPPYLTGANVLTF. The CDR3 DNA reads as TGTGCCAGCAGCCCACCCTACCTCACTGGGGCCAACGTCCTGACTTTC.